This TCR beta chain came from a study of shared clonotypes between healthy human individuals. Notes on the study in general: Larger estimated richness was generally recorded for naive subsets relative to memory subsets. The study found 4.5% to 6% of naive CD4 clonotypes shared across several donors.

There are 15 residues in the CDR3. The germline V and J ends were trimmed by 0 bases and 4 bases, with 10 bases remaining between them. The V gene's germline CDR1 is SGHAT and CDR2 FQNNGV. Measured with immunoSEQ multiplex PCR; TCRdb has only the in-frame clones, and not every one. The table shows about 2.4 million clones, with roughly 93% occurring only once. This clone showed up just once. As yet, its antigen is unknown. The chain uses TRBV11-2 and TRBJ2-1; tentatively, D is TRBD1 or TRBD2 (5 bases each). This sequence originates from a man aged 18 to 29 in good health. Some clones in this sample may be carry-over from other donors' samples. Sequencing input: naive CD4+ T cells from PBMCs. Subset specified: CD45RA+ positively selected. The CDR3 sequence: CASSLETGPYNEQFF. The CDR3 DNA reads TGTGCCAGCAGCTTAGAGACGGGACCTTACAATGAGCAGTTCTTC.